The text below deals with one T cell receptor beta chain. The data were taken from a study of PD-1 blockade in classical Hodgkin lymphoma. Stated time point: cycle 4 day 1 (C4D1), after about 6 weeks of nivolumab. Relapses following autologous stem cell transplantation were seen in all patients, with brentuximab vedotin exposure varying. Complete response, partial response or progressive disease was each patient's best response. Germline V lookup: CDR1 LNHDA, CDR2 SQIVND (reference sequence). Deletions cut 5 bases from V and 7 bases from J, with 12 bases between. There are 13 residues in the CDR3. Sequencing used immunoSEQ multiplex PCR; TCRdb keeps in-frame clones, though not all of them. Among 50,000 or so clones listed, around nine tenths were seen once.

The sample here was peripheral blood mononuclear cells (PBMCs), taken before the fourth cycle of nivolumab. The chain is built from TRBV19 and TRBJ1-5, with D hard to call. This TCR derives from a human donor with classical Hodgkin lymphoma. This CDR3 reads CASSLGIWQPQHF. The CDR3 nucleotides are TGTGCCAGTAGTCTCGGGATCTGGCAGCCCCAGCATTTT.